A single sample is the source of the 9 T cell receptor beta chains below, sequenced in a study of cytomegalovirus exposure and HLA in healthy donors. PCR was performed using 60 Vbeta and 13 Jbeta primers. Sequenced by immunoSEQ multiplex PCR; TCRdb stores in-frame clones only, minus some. The table includes 200,000 to 250,000 clones, more than 75% detected once. Sequenced input: PBMCs. Source of these receptors: a human donor in good health.

Remarks on this clone: In the same sample, other DNA sequences code for this CDR3. The chain has TRBV5-1 and TRBJ1-1; TRBD1 aligns across 7 bases. The CDR3 spans 13 residues. Looked up from germline, CDR1 is SGHRS and CDR2 is YFSETQ. The V segment lost 4 bases and the J segment 5 bases; nucleotides outside the gene matches: 5. CDR3 nucleotide sequence: TGCGCCAGCAGCCATGACAGGGAAACTGAAGCTTTCTTT. It translates to CASSHDRETEAFF.

V and J are TRBV29-1 and TRBJ1-2, with D possibly TRBD1 on 6 matching bases. The CDR3 has 15 amino acids. V was cut by 4 bases and J by 0 bases, with 15 bases left in between. From germline, CDR1 is SQVTM and CDR2 ANQGSEA. The DNA of the CDR3 is TGCAGCGTTGCTGCGGGGGCTTCCTCTAACTATGGCTACACCTTC. Residues: CSVAAGASSNYGYTF.

This rearrangement joins TRBV10-3 to TRBJ2-5, with 7 bases identical to TRBD1. The J call may not be correct, given that the DNA end is closer to TRBJ2-7. Germline CDR1 and CDR2: ENHRY and SYGVKD. CDR3 length: 15 residues. CDR3: CAISESKGQTYEQYF. CDR3 bases: TGTGCCATCAGTGAGTCGAAGGGACAGACCTACGAGCAGTACTTC.

This chain links TRBV7-9 with TRBJ2-3; TRBD2 matches at 12 bases. With V trimmed by 5 bases and J by 0 bases, 9 bases remained unmatched. CDR3 size: 18 residues. Germline values: CDR1 SEHNR, CDR2 FQNEAQ (reference sequence). DNA for the CDR3: TGTGCCAGCAGCCTCCTCTTGACTAGCGGGGGTAGCACAGATACGCAGTATTTT. This sequence encodes CASSLLLTSGGSTDTQYF.

This clone was recorded once. CDR3 sequence (DNA): TGCGCCAGCAGTCCGTCCGGACAGTCTGGGGCCAACGTCCTGACTTTC. Protein: CASSPSGQSGANVLTF. The rearrangement joins TRBV23-1 to TRBJ2-6, with D tentatively TRBD1 (6 bases). TRBV23-1 is noted as an ORF with a role that remains uncertain. Trimming removed 4 bases from V and 1 base from J, with 11 bases in between. The CDR3 extends over 16 amino acids.

This clone came up once. V gene TRBV7-9 combines with J gene TRBJ2-3; 9 nucleotides match TRBD2. J gave up 4 bases and V 1 base, and 3 bases lay outside the gene matches. There are 15 residues in the CDR3. The germline V gene encodes CDR1 SEHNR and CDR2 FQNEAQ (reference sequence). CDR3 in DNA: TGTGCCAGCAGCTTAGGTGCGGGAGGGCCAGATACGCAGTATTTT. Its translation: CASSLGAGGPDTQYF.

The chain links TRBV10-3 to TRBJ2-1, with D possibly matching TRBD2 (6 bases). The CDR3 runs to 12 residues. Germline CDR1 ENHRY, CDR2 SYGVKD. V gave up 10 bases and J gave up 2 bases, with 9 bases separating them. The CDR3 is CATSDPYNEQFF. CDR3 nucleotides: TGTGCCACTAGCGACCCCTACAATGAGCAGTTCTTC.

This clone was recorded only once. This sequence joins TRBV10-1 and TRBJ1-1; D gene uncertain. V was trimmed by 6 bases and J by 1 base, leaving 6 bases between them. The CDR3 runs to 12 residues. The germline V gene encodes CDR1 WNHNN and CDR2 SYGVQD (reference sequence). The CDR3 region has the DNA TGCGCCAGCAGCCAACAGAACACTGAAGCTTTCTTT. Protein product: CASSQQNTEAFF.

The V gene is TRBV2, the J gene TRBJ2-7; 7 positions agree with TRBD1. Germline CDR1 and CDR2: SNHLY and FYNNEI. The junction had 7 bases not matched to a gene; V was cut back by 6 bases and J by 2 bases. This CDR3 region has 14 residues. The CDR3 sequence: CASRWTGPTYEQYF. The CDR3 coding sequence is TGTGCCAGCAGGTGGACAGGACCTACCTACGAGCAGTACTTC.